Listed below are T cell receptor beta chains from one sample, sequenced in a study of beta chain features in type 1 diabetes. Here immunoSEQ multiplex PCR was the method, and the copy in TCRdb shows in-frame clones only, minus some. The sample holds approximately 250,000 clones, more than 15% seen once. Source material: naive CD4+ T cells from blood. These receptors originate from a man aged 25 to 45 with type 1 diabetes. Each CDR3 is given without its conserved first and last residue. The order of the fields is CDR3 length, V gene, clone size, CDR3 protein. The size entry is marked missing in some rows and otherwise reads once, few, many or a size class.

len: 13
v_gene: TRBV5-1
abundance: NA
CDR3aa: ASSLRQGGPYEQY

len: 14
v_gene: TRBV7-2
abundance: NA
CDR3aa: ASRAIGTTNTDTQY

len: 11
v_gene: TRBV27
abundance: few
CDR3aa: ASRTHDTGELF

len: 9
v_gene: TRBV29-1
abundance: NA
CDR3aa: SVDRGGKLF

len: 12
v_gene: TRBV4-1
abundance: NA
CDR3aa: ASSQEPGTGELF

len: 14
v_gene: TRBV19
abundance: few
CDR3aa: ASSIEVLAGIYEQY

len: 10
v_gene: TRBV2
abundance: few
CDR3aa: ASSLLAYEQY

len: 14
v_gene: TRBV4-1
abundance: few
CDR3aa: ASSQVRGGSLREQY

len: 12
v_gene: TRBV5-1
abundance: few
CDR3aa: ASSLAPRNYEQY

len: 14
v_gene: TRBV9
abundance: NA
CDR3aa: ASSSRTGGIPYEQY

len: 13
v_gene: TRBV14
abundance: few
CDR3aa: ASSQSGQGSFGQY

len: 10
v_gene: TRBV18
abundance: NA
CDR3aa: ASSRQTTEAF

len: 11
v_gene: TRBV29-1
abundance: few
CDR3aa: SVAPGVQETQY

len: 10
v_gene: TRBV7-9
abundance: few
CDR3aa: ASSSIGYEQY

len: 14
v_gene: TRBV14
abundance: NA
CDR3aa: ASSPKWDSPTGELF

len: 12
v_gene: TRBV5-1
abundance: NA
CDR3aa: ASSLGSTNEKLF

len: 12
v_gene: TRBV29-1
abundance: NA
CDR3aa: SVVPGLSDTEAF

len: 10
v_gene: TRBV7-9
abundance: NA
CDR3aa: ASSAQGIEAF

len: 13
v_gene: TRBV29-1
abundance: few
CDR3aa: SVGTSGSGVDTQY

len: 10
v_gene: TRBV29-1
abundance: few
CDR3aa: SVGQIQETQY

len: 11
v_gene: TRBV2
abundance: NA
CDR3aa: ASRDDSSYEQY

len: 11
v_gene: TRBV6-4
abundance: NA
CDR3aa: ASSDSYGTEQY

len: 12
v_gene: TRBV7-2
abundance: few
CDR3aa: ASSAGQGASGYT

len: 14
v_gene: TRBV9
abundance: few
CDR3aa: ASSARQAVGDEKLF

len: 13
v_gene: TRBV4-1
abundance: NA
CDR3aa: ASSQGGAGADTQY

len: 11
v_gene: TRBV18
abundance: NA
CDR3aa: ASSPGQNTEAF

len: 17
v_gene: TRBV10-3
abundance: NA
CDR3aa: AISERASGSGSGTDTQY

len: 12
v_gene: TRBV7-2
abundance: NA
CDR3aa: ASTWTGGTYEQY

len: 13
v_gene: TRBV4-2
abundance: NA
CDR3aa: ASSSRTGLLEKLF

len: 11
v_gene: TRBV9
abundance: NA
CDR3aa: ASSGPPGNTIY

len: 13
v_gene: TRBV9
abundance: few
CDR3aa: ASSLPDSLYNEQF

len: 15
v_gene: TRBV14
abundance: NA
CDR3aa: ASSQGQGSRSYNEQF

len: 12
v_gene: TRBV29-1
abundance: NA
CDR3aa: SAGKSGNADTQY